One and the same sample provided the 10 T cell receptor beta chains below, sequenced in a study of control samples from healthy donors and cancer patients. Clones were sequenced by immunoSEQ multiplex PCR, and TCRdb holds only the in-frame ones, with some missing. The data contain approximately 50,000 clones, about 89% of them seen just once; the ten biggest clones take up roughly 12%. The specimen was PBMCs. These receptor sequences come from a woman aged 55 to 70 with lung cancer.

The chain carries TRBV5-4 and TRBJ2-7; the match to TRBD1 covers 7 bases. The CDR3 runs 14 residues. Trimming cost V 3 bases and J 5 bases; bases outside gene matches: 8. Germline-derived CDR1 and CDR2 are SGHNT and YYREEE (reference sequence). This CDR3 reads CASSWRQGWDEQYF. CDR3 coding DNA: TGTGCCAGCAGCTGGCGACAGGGATGGGACGAGCAGTACTTC.

This chain connects TRBV5-1 to TRBJ2-2, with D tentatively TRBD1 (6 bases). Looked up from germline, CDR1 is SGHRS and CDR2 is YFSETQ. V was pared by 3 bases and J by 4 bases, with 13 bases between. CDR3 length: 15 amino acids. The DNA of the CDR3 is TGCGCCAGCAGCTCCCCGGACAGAGCCACCGGGGAGCTGTTTTTT. It yields the protein CASSSPDRATGELFF.

This clone has only a few counts. V and J are TRBV12-3 or TRBV12-4 and TRBJ2-7; 7 nucleotides line up with TRBD2. The CDR3 spans 13 residues. The V and J ends lost 0 bases and 5 bases, in that order; junction bases with no gene match: 1. The CDR3 coding sequence is TGTGCCAGCAGTTTAGCGGGGGGGGACGAGCAGTACTTC. This encodes CASSLAGGDEQYF.

V and J are TRBV6-6 and TRBJ1-6; 8 bases match TRBD1. Germline assignment: CDR1 MNHNY and CDR2 SVGAGI (reference sequence). The CDR3 sequence is 14 residues long. J was trimmed by 8 bases and V by 5 bases; bases with no gene match: 5. CDR3 sequence reads: CASSDRGGDSPLHF. In DNA form, the CDR3 reads TGTGCCAGCAGTGACAGGGGTGGTGATTCACCCCTCCACTTT.

This clone appeared once. The rearrangement links TRBV7-2 to TRBJ2-3; 10 nucleotides match TRBD2. V trimming: 3 bases; J trimming: 2 bases; junction bases outside the gene matches: 2. The CDR3 loop spans 15 amino acids. Germline V gene sequence: CDR1 SGHTA, CDR2 FQGNSA. The CDR3 DNA reads TGTGCCAGCAGCTTTCTAGCGGGGGTCACAGATACGCAGTATTTT. Amino acid sequence: CASSFLAGVTDTQYF.

This sequence joins TRBV24-1 and TRBJ2-1, with 10 bases lining up with TRBD2. CDR1 is KGHDR and CDR2 is SFDVKD in the germline V gene. V shed 4 bases, J shed 5 bases, and the junction held 7 bases outside the gene matches. CDR3 length equals 16 residues. The CDR3: CATSDPASGGHNEQFF. Written as DNA, the CDR3 is TGTGCCACCAGTGACCCGGCTAGCGGGGGACACAATGAGCAGTTCTTC.

The chain is built from TRBV5-1 and TRBJ2-3; D may correspond to TRBD1 or TRBD2 (5 bases each). V was trimmed by 1 base and J by 1 base, leaving 7 bases between them. Germline loops: CDR1 SGHRS, CDR2 YFSETQ. This CDR3 is built from 14 residues. The DNA of the CDR3 is TGCGCCAGCAGCTTGCTGGGGGGCACAGATACGCAGTATTTT. This codes for CASSLLGGTDTQYF.

The rearrangement links TRBV5-1 to TRBJ2-6, with TRBD1 as a possible D gene (6 bases). Germline CDR1 SGHRS, CDR2 YFSETQ. This CDR3 is built from 16 residues. V dropped 4 bases and J dropped 2 bases, with 13 bases sitting between them. CDR3 nucleotides: TGCGCCAGCAGCATTGGGGGCGTTCCTGGGGCCAACGTCCTGACTTTC. This gives the protein CASSIGGVPGANVLTF.

The chain joins TRBV5-1 to TRBJ2-2; 10 bases fit TRBD1. This CDR3 spans 16 amino acids. Germline V lookup: CDR1 SGHRS, CDR2 YFSETQ. V trimming: 2 bases; J trimming: 4 bases; junction bases outside the gene matches: 5. CDR3 DNA: TGCGCCAGCAGCTTAGGGACAGGGGTTGGCACCGGGGAGCTGTTTTTT. Its translation: CASSLGTGVGTGELFF.

This rearrangement joins TRBV6-6 to TRBJ2-7; no clear D. Trimming shortened V by 4 bases and J by 7 bases, and 11 bases separated the two germline ends. The CDR3 extends over 12 amino acids. CDR1 and CDR2 (germline): MNHNY, SVGAGI (reference sequence). CDR3 loop: CASSSDSEEQYF. CDR3 in DNA: TGTGCCAGCAGTTCGGATTCGGAGGAGCAGTACTTC.